These 23 T cell receptor beta chains originate from one sample sequenced in a study of human T cells and chemical hapten exposure. The time point is: pre-sensitization, week 0. Treatment given: therapeutic diphenylcyclopropenone sensitization with weekly scalp DPC. Unfractionated whole blood was the source of the extracted total RNA. TCRdb recomputed calls from the RACE reads with MiXCR, one row per CDR3 protein. The sample carries roughly 56,000 distinct CDR3 sequences, 9.5% to 10% recorded once. Here the sequenced sample was whole blood, taken in connection with sensitization to the hapten diphenylcyclopropenone (DPC). The receptors originated from a young woman with alopecia areata. Some clones in this sample may be carry-over from other donors' samples.

This clonotype has more than one count but fewer than ten. CDR3: CASSDREDQPQHF. DNA for the CDR3: TGTGCCAGCAGCGACAGGGAAGATCAGCCCCAGCATTTT. V gene TRBV7-9 combines with J gene TRBJ1-5, with 7 positions matching TRBD1. V lost 5 bases, J lost 5 bases, and 3 bases stayed unmatched. Germline V gene lookup returns CDR1 SEHNR and CDR2 FQNEAQ (reference sequence). The CDR3 runs to 13 residues. Using reference TRBV7-9 and TRBJ1-5 for the parts outside the CDR3, the full variable domain is DTGVSQNPRHKITKRGQNVTFRCDPISEHNRLYWYRQTLGQGPEFLTYFQNEAQLEKSRLLSDRFSAERPKGSFSTLEIQRTEQGDSAMYLCASSDREDQPQHFGDGTRLSIL.

This clonotype has a count of ten or more. In nucleotides, the CDR3 is TGTGCCAGCGCCTTGCGACCCCAGCATTTT. Translated: CASALRPQHF. The rearrangement uses TRBV27 and TRBJ1-5; D gene ambiguous. The germline V gene has CDR1 MNHEY and CDR2 SMNVEV (reference sequence). The CDR3 sequence is 10 residues long. With 8 bases removed from V and 10 bases from J, the gap between germline ends came to 9 bases.

This clonotype occurred many times. This sequence joins TRBV6-5 and TRBJ1-1; D is unclear. The CDR3 runs to 12 residues. The germline V gene encodes CDR1 MNHEY and CDR2 SVGAGI. Trimming removed 6 bases at V and 4 bases at J, with 9 bases between. CDR3 in amino acids: CASSDRVTEAFF. The CDR3 bases are TGTGCCAGCAGCGATAGAGTCACTGAAGCTTTCTTT.

This clonotype was counted between two and nine times. The J gene is TRBJ1-5, the V gene TRBV10-2; D remains ambiguous. Germline V lookup: CDR1 WSHSY, CDR2 SAAADI. V was trimmed by 4 bases and J by 3 bases, leaving 7 bases between them. This CDR3 region has 13 residues. The CDR3 region has the DNA TGCGCCAGCAGTGTTGTTCCCAATCAGCCCCAGCATTTT. Translating gives CASSVVPNQPQHF.

V is TRBV29-1 and J is TRBJ1-1, with a tentative D call TRBD1 (6 bases). CDR1 and CDR2 from the germline V gene are SQVTM and ANQGSEA. V was clipped by 6 bases and J by 5 bases, with 13 bases between them. The length of the CDR3 is 12 residues. CDR3 bases: TGCAGCGTCCAGGGGTCTGTGACTGAAGCTTTCTTT. It yields the protein CSVQGSVTEAFF.

The table lists this clonotype with a few counts. The chain recombines TRBV20-1 with TRBJ1-6; D not certain. Looked up from germline, CDR1 is DFQATT and CDR2 is SNEGSKA (reference sequence). V lost 2 bases and J lost 10, with 9 bases in between. This CDR3 comprises 12 residues. Here the CDR3 DNA reads TGCAGTGCTAGAACCCTCGGATCACCCCTCCACTTT. Its translation is CSARTLGSPLHF.

This clonotype has a count of ten or more. This chain connects TRBV11-2 to TRBJ2-3; 8 bases match TRBD2. The CDR3 is 14 amino acids. Germline lookup yields CDR1 SGHAT and CDR2 FQNNGV. J lost 6 bases, V lost 1 base, and 3 bases had no gene match. The CDR3 sequence: CASSLGLATDTQYF. DNA of the CDR3: TGTGCCAGCAGCTTAGGACTAGCGACCGATACGCAGTATTTT.

The chain combines TRBV18 with TRBJ1-1; D ambiguous. V lost 0 bases, J lost 6 bases, and 23 bases lay in between. Germline CDR1 reads KGHSH; CDR2 reads LQKENI. CDR3 size: 18 residues. CDR3 region: CASSPPKLTGVPGPEAFF. The CDR3 DNA follows: TGTGCCAGCTCACCACCAAAACTTACCGGGGTCCCTGGGCCTGAAGCTTTCTTT.

The sample holds many counts of this clonotype. The rearrangement links TRBV12-3 or TRBV12-4 to TRBJ2-7, with D possibly TRBD1 on 6 matching bases. The V end lost 6 bases, the J end lost 4 bases, and 16 bases lay between the germline ends. CDR3 length: 14 residues. The CDR3 DNA sequence: TGTGCCAGCAGCCGCAGGACAGACTCGTACGAGCAGTACTTC. It yields the protein CASSRRTDSYEQYF.

The chain joins TRBV28 to TRBJ1-2; D possibly corresponds to TRBD1 (6 bases). The CDR3 contains 12 residues. Germline CDR1 reads MDHEN; CDR2 reads SYDVKM. V was shortened by 8 bases and J by 2 bases, with 9 bases between the two germline ends. CDR3 DNA sequence: TGTGCCAGCGGACAGAAGAACTATGGCTACACCTTC. Its protein is CASGQKNYGYTF.

This sequence joins TRBV7-7 and TRBJ2-5, with 8 bases that match TRBD1. J lost 3 bases, V lost 5 bases, and 2 bases had no gene match. CDR3 size: 13 residues. Germline V lookup: CDR1 SSHAT, CDR2 FNYEAQ (reference sequence). The CDR3 reads CASSLDREETQYF. The CDR3 DNA is TGTGCCAGCAGCCTGGACAGGGAAGAGACCCAGTACTTC.

The genes are TRBV13 and TRBJ1-3; maybe TRBD1 (6 bases). Trimming stripped 0 bases from V and 0 bases from J, with 12 bases between. Germline lookup yields CDR1 PRHDT and CDR2 FYEKMQ (reference sequence). The CDR3 covers 17 residues. CDR3 sequence: CASSLGSRGYSGNTIYF. In nucleotides, the CDR3 is TGTGCCAGCAGCTTAGGGTCCAGGGGCTACTCTGGAAACACCATATATTTT. The variable domain in full, completed from reference TRBV13 and TRBJ1-3, reads AAGVIQSPRHLIKEKRETATLKCYPIPRHDTVYWYQQGPGQDPQFLISFYEKMQSDKGSIPDRFSAQQFSDYHSELNMSSLELGDSALYFCASSLGSRGYSGNTIYFGEGSWLTVV.

This clonotype showed up just a few times. The chain has TRBV6-5 and TRBJ2-3; the D gene is possibly TRBD2 (5 bases). V gave up 2 bases and J gave up 1 base, with 10 bases separating them. The CDR3 spans 15 residues. Germline CDR1 is MNHEY and CDR2 is SVGAGI. The CDR3 loop reads CASSYDGSGTDTQYF. Here the CDR3 DNA reads TGTGCCAGCAGTTACGATGGTAGCGGCACAGATACGCAGTATTTT.

The chain recombines TRBV7-9 with TRBJ2-6; 9 bases match TRBD2. The germline CDR1 and CDR2 sequences are SEHNR and FQNEAQ (reference sequence). J gave up 4 bases and V 2 bases, and 12 bases lay outside the gene matches. The CDR3 runs 19 residues. For the CDR3, the DNA is TGTGCCAGCAGCTTATCGGGGCGGGGGGGCCTAGCCGGGGCCAACGTCCTGACTTTC. This encodes CASSLSGRGGLAGANVLTF. Full variable domain (rest looked up from reference TRBV7-9 and TRBJ2-6): DTGVSQNPRHKITKRGQNVTFRCDPISEHNRLYWYRQTLGQGPEFLTYFQNEAQLEKSRLLSDRFSAERPKGSFSTLEIQRTEQGDSAMYLCASSLSGRGGLAGANVLTFGAGSRLTVL.

This clonotype was seen a handful of times. This chain's CDR3 is CSARGTFGGPSSYEQYF. CDR3 sequence (DNA): TGCAGTGCTAGAGGCACGTTTGGGGGTCCCAGCTCCTACGAGCAGTACTTC. The rearrangement links TRBV20-1 to TRBJ2-7; D might be TRBD1 or TRBD2, each matching 5 bases. V was pared by 1 base and J by 0 bases, with 19 bases between. The V gene's germline CDR1 is DFQATT and CDR2 SNEGSKA (reference sequence). The CDR3 contains 17 residues.

This clonotype occurred a few times. This chain joins TRBV7-2 and TRBJ2-3; D gene unclear. CDR3 length: 12 residues. Trimming removed 1 base at V and 4 bases at J, with 3 bases between. The V gene's germline CDR1 is SGHTA and CDR2 FQGNSA. The CDR3 spells CASSLDADTQYF. Here the CDR3 DNA reads TGTGCCAGCAGCTTAGATGCAGATACGCAGTATTTT.

This clonotype was observed a few times. The chain uses TRBV7-2 and TRBJ2-5, with 9 bases matching TRBD1. This CDR3 is 15 amino acids long. Looked up from germline, CDR1 is SGHTA and CDR2 is FQGNSA. With V trimmed by 1 base and J by 7 bases, 7 bases remained unmatched. The CDR3 is CASSLEGTGKGTQYF. DNA for the CDR3: TGTGCCAGCAGCTTAGAAGGGACAGGGAAGGGGACCCAGTACTTC.

The V and J genes are TRBV2 and TRBJ2-3; TRBD2 matches at 11 bases. CDR1 is SNHLY and CDR2 is FYNNEI in the germline V gene. CDR3 size: 18 residues. The V gene end was trimmed by 0 bases and the J gene end by 1 base; junction bases not matched to a gene: 6. CDR3 bases: TGTGCCAGCAGTGAAGCTTTGGCTAGCGGGGGGCGCACAGATACGCAGTATTTT. It is translated as CASSEALASGGRTDTQYF.

This clonotype was detected only a few times. V usage is TRBV6-2 or TRBV6-3 and J usage is TRBJ2-6, with 10 bases matching TRBD1. With V trimmed by 2 bases and J by 9 bases, 13 bases remained unmatched. Germline V gives CDR1 MNHEY, CDR2 SVGEGT. This CDR3 has 18 amino acids. The CDR3 sequence is CASSYISGTGAFINVLTF. CDR3 in DNA: TGTGCCAGCAGTTACATCTCCGGGACAGGGGCCTTCATCAACGTCCTGACTTTC.

Details on this clonotype: A read error may be the cause here, since a much bigger clone is one base away. This rearrangement joins TRBV12-3 or TRBV12-4 to TRBJ1-4, with D tentatively TRBD1 (6 bases). The CDR3 runs 14 residues. V gave up 6 bases and J gave up 8 bases, with 16 bases separating them. CDR3 sequence: CASSRSGGGEKLFF. The CDR3 bases are TGTGCCAGCAGCCGTTCGGGGGGCGGAGAAAAACTGTTTTTT.

In its sample, this clonotype was seen a few times. The rearrangement uses TRBV30 and TRBJ2-2; D remains unclear. V shed 3 bases and J shed 5 bases, with 4 bases lying between them. This CDR3 has 11 residues. Germline V lookup: CDR1 GTSNPN, CDR2 SVGIG (reference sequence). DNA for the CDR3: TGTGCCTGGAGCAGGACCGGGGAGCTGTTTTTT. It codes for CAWSRTGELFF. The full variable domain, completed using reference TRBV30 and TRBJ2-2, is SQTIHQWPATLVQPVGSPLSLECTVEGTSNPNLYWYRQAAGRGLQLLFYSVGIGQISSEVPQNLSASRPQDRQFILSSKKLLLSDSGFYLCAWSRTGELFFGEGSRLTVL.

The sample holds a few counts of this clonotype. This chain connects TRBV7-2 to TRBJ1-1; D not certain. This CDR3 contains 14 residues. V was trimmed by 5 bases and J by 5 bases, leaving 15 bases between them. Per the germline V gene, CDR1 is SGHTA and CDR2 is FQGNSA. The CDR3: CASSPEPELTEAFF. CDR3 nucleotide sequence: TGTGCCAGCAGCCCCGAACCCGAATTGACTGAAGCTTTCTTT.

The sample holds a few counts of this clonotype. J is TRBJ2-7 and V is TRBV7-2; D may be TRBD2 (6 bases). Germline V gene data show CDR1 as SGHTA and CDR2 as FQGNSA. V gave up 2 bases and J gave up 2 bases, with 16 bases separating them. The CDR3 runs to 16 residues. The CDR3 protein is CASSLHGLQLTYEQYF. The CDR3 region has the DNA TGTGCCAGCAGCTTACACGGACTACAACTGACCTACGAGCAGTACTTC. Combining the CDR3 with reference TRBV7-2 and TRBJ2-7 gives the whole variable domain GAGVSQSPSNKVTEKGKDVELRCDPISGHTALYWYRQSLGQGLEFLIYFQGNSAPDKSGLPSDRFSAERTGGSVSTLTIQRTQQEDSAVYLCASSLHGLQLTYEQYFGPGTRLTVT.